This is a list of T cell receptor beta chains from one sample in a study of Ad26.COV2.S vaccination and SARS-CoV-2 variants. Method: immunoSEQ multiplex PCR; TCRdb's copy keeps in-frame clones and lacks some. The repertoire includes about 420,000 clones, approximately 88% of them detected once, and around 3.6% sits in the top ten. The sample here was peripheral blood, taken in a trial of Ad26.COV2.S vaccine versus placebo. These receptors were collected from a person aged 18-65 years who received the Ad26.COV2.S COVID-19 vaccine or a placebo. Each CDR3 is given without its conserved first and last residue. A D gene is named only where the DNA matches it firmly.

V: TRBV5-4
D: TRBD2
CDR3: ASRKRGGSVNEQF

V: TRBV4-3
D: TRBD2
CDR3: ASSQEVVGLVGDEQF

V: TRBV6-5
D: NA
CDR3: ASSYSTNYGYT

V: TRBV28
D: TRBD2
CDR3: ASSWGLAGEADTQY

V: TRBV6-6
D: TRBD1
CDR3: ASSPPRDRALYGYT

V: TRBV5-4
D: TRBD1
CDR3: ASSEGQETYSYEQY

V: TRBV18
D: TRBD1
CDR3: ASSPQGQGFGY

V: TRBV11-3
D: NA
CDR3: ASSLGRNTEAF

V: TRBV12-3/TRBV12-4
D: NA
CDR3: ASSSIYNEQF

V: TRBV2
D: NA
CDR3: ASSGTVSSGNTIY

V: TRBV14
D: NA
CDR3: ASSQDRELEQY

V: TRBV6-1
D: NA
CDR3: ASNKEAGQPQH

V: TRBV24-1
D: NA
CDR3: ATSDPRDHTEAF

V: TRBV3-1/TRBV3-2
D: NA
CDR3: ASSQAWGSTYEQY

V: TRBV7-6
D: TRBD2
CDR3: ASSFETEGRGKQY

V: TRBV7-2
D: NA
CDR3: ASSLWAYEQY

V: TRBV11-3
D: NA
CDR3: ASSRVGANTGELF

V: TRBV11-2
D: NA
CDR3: ASSSEDEQY

V: TRBV5-6
D: NA
CDR3: ASSEGRRYGYT

V: TRBV27
D: NA
CDR3: ASRGGLNEKLF

V: TRBV7-3
D: NA
CDR3: ASSPQVEETQY

V: TRBV24-1
D: TRBD1
CDR3: ATSDTTGQGLYGYT

V: TRBV6-5
D: NA
CDR3: ASSWGNEGTSLGEY

V: TRBV19
D: TRBD2
CDR3: ASSMLAGTNNEQF

V: TRBV4-3
D: NA
CDR3: ASSQDLGRQNSPLH

V: TRBV6-1
D: NA
CDR3: ASSELRQQY

V: TRBV7-8
D: NA
CDR3: ASSFGGGRNYGYT

V: TRBV7-2
D: NA
CDR3: ASSLGSIYGYT

V: TRBV29-1
D: NA
CDR3: SVEERAGIYGYT

V: TRBV9
D: NA
CDR3: ASSVAPQNTEAF

V: TRBV3-1/TRBV3-2
D: NA
CDR3: ASSQDLGNQPQH

V: TRBV7-9
D: TRBD1
CDR3: ASSTGTGALYGYT

V: TRBV5-1
D: NA
CDR3: ASSPTTGEQY

V: TRBV30
D: NA
CDR3: ASVPREGGGELF

V: TRBV5-1
D: NA
CDR3: ASSLEANTQY

V: TRBV7-9
D: TRBD1
CDR3: ASSLGQGGTDGYT

V: TRBV19
D: TRBD1
CDR3: ASSMGQGATSSNQPQH

V: TRBV29-1
D: NA
CDR3: SARGPAGQTQY

V: TRBV5-6
D: NA
CDR3: ASSHSGAGNQPQH